This T cell receptor (beta chain) stems from a study of vaccination effects on CD4 cells after COVID-19. General observations from the study: Marked contraction was observed in infection-induced and vaccine-induced clones late after vaccination.

A remark on this clone: Its antigen remains unknown.

Researchers isolated CD4+ T cells once 9 to 11 days of culture had elapsed. PCR-confirmed SARS-CoV-2 infection occurred in the person between March and December 2020. Each participant received a vaccine that was either BNT162b2 or mRNA-1273, given as two doses. Produced via immunoSEQ multiplex PCR; TCRdb's table is partial and in-frame only. This table has tens of thousands of clones, 76% appearing once. The V gene lost 0 bases and the J gene lost 3 bases, with 9 bases spanning the gap. Germline CDR1 is SGHVS and CDR2 is FQNEAQ. The CDR3 has 15 amino acids. The sample was CD4+ T cells from PBMCs cultured without peptide, taken after COVID-19 vaccination. The receptor comes from a human donor who had a prior SARS-CoV-2 infection. V usage is TRBV7-8 and J usage is TRBJ2-1; no clear D gene. CDR3 residues: CASSLASPIYNEQFF. Here the CDR3 DNA reads TGTGCCAGCAGCTTAGCAAGTCCCATCTACAATGAGCAGTTCTTC. Full variable domain (missing parts from reference TRBV7-8 and TRBJ2-1): GAGVSQSPRYKVAKRGQDVALRCDPISGHVSLFWYQQALGQGPEFLTYFQNEAQLDKSGLPSDRFFAERPEGSVSTLKIQRTQQEDSAVYLCASSLASPIYNEQFFGPGTRLTVL.